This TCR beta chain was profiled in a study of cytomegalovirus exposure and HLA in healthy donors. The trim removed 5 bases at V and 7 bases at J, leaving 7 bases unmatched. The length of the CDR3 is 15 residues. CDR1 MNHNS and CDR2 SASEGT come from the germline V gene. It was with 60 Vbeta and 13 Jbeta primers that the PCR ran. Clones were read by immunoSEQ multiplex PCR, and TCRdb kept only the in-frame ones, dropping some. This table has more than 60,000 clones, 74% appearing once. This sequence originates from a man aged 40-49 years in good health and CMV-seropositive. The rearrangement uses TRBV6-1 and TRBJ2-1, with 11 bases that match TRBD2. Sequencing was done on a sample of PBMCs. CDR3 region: CASSISTSGKNEQFF. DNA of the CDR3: TGTGCCAGCAGTATTTCGACTAGCGGGAAAAATGAGCAGTTCTTC.